This TCR beta chain was captured in a study of cytomegalovirus exposure and HLA in healthy donors. Whole-study context: The 110 or so validation repertoires used a platform that matched the one used for the approximately 620 first-cohort repertoires, as a later analysis reported.

About this clone: The antigen is undetermined.

The CDR3 runs to 15 residues. CDR1 and CDR2 from the germline V gene are SEHNR and FQNEAQ (reference sequence). Between the trimmed V and J ends, which lost 1 base and 4 bases, there was a span of 11 bases. Data came from immunoSEQ multiplex PCR; TCRdb stores just in-frame clones and leaves some out. This table has over 60,000 clones, around 96% appearing once. The study's findings and limits: Cytomegalovirus status was reportedly diagnosed by the classifier with high sensitivity and specificity. The study put 150 or so TCR beta chains on its list as cytomegalovirus-associated.

The donors were members of the validation cohort comprising over 90 subjects, separate from the roughly 690-subject first cohort. The specimen was PBMCs. The V call is TRBV7-9, the J call TRBJ2-1, with a possible D match to TRBD1 (6 bases). This TCR was sampled from a woman aged 18-35 years in good health and CMV-seropositive. The CDR3 DNA sequence: TGTGCCAGCAGCTTAGGCAGGGGCCTATACAATGAGCAGTTCTTC. Translation: CASSLGRGLYNEQFF.